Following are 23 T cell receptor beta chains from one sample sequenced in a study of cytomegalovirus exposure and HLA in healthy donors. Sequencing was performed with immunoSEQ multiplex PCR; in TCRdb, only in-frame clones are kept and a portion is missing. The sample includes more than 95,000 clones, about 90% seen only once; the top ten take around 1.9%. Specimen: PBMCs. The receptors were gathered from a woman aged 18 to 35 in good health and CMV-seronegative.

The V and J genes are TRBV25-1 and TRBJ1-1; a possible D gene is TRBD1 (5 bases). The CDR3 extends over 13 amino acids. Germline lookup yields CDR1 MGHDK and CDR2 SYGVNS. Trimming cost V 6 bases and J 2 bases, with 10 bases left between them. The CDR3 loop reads CASRPGFNTEAFF. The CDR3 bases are TGTGCCAGCAGACCAGGGTTCAACACTGAAGCTTTCTTT.

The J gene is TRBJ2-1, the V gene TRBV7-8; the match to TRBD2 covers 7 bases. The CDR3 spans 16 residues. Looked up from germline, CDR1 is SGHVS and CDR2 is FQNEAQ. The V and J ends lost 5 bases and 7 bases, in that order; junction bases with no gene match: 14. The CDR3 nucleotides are TGTGCCAGCAGCCCCGACGGTCTAGCGGCTTTGAATGAGCAGTTCTTC. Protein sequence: CASSPDGLAALNEQFF.

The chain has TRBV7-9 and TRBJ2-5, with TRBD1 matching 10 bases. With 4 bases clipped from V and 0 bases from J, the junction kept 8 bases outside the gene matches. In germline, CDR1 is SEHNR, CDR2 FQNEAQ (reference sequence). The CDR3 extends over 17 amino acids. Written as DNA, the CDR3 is TGTGCCAGCAGCTCGGGACAGGGGTCAACCTACCAAGAGACCCAGTACTTC. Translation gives CASSSGQGSTYQETQYF.

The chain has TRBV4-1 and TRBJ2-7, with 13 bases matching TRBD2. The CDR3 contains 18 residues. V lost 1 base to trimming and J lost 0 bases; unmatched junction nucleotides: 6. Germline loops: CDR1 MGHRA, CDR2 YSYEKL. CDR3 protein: CASSQGLAGGTSSYEQYF. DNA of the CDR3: TGCGCCAGCAGCCAAGGACTAGCGGGGGGTACCTCCTCCTACGAGCAGTACTTC.

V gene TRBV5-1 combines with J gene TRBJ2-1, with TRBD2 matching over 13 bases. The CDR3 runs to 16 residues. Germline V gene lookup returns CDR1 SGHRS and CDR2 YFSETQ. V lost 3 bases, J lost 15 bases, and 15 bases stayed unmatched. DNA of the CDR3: TGCGCCAGCAGCTCCGGACTAGCGGGAGCCGGTTTTAGTTTGTTCTTC. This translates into CASSSGLAGAGFSLFF.

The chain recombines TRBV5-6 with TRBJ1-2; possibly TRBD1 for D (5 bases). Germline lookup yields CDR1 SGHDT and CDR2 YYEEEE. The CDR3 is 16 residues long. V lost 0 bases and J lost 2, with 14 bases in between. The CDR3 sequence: CASSLGLGVLNYGYTF. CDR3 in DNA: TGTGCCAGCAGCTTGGGTCTAGGGGTTTTGAACTATGGCTACACCTTC.

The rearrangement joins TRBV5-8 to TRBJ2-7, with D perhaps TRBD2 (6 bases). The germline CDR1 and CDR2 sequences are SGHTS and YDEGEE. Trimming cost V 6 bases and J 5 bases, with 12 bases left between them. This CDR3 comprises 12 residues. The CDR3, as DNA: TGTGCCAGCACCCGACTAGGGGACGAGCAGTACTTC. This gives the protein CASTRLGDEQYF.

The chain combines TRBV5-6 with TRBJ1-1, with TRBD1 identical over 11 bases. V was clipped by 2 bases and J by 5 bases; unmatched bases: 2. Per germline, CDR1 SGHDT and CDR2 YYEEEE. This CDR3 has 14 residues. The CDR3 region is CASSFGQGATEAFF. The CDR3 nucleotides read TGTGCCAGCAGCTTTGGACAGGGGGCGACTGAAGCTTTCTTT.

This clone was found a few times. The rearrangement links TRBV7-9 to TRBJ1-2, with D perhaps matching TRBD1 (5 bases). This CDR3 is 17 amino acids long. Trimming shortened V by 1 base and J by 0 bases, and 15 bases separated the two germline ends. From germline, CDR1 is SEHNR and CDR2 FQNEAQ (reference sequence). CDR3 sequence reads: CASSLVFDRRANYGYTF. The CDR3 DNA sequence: TGTGCCAGCAGCTTAGTTTTCGACAGAAGAGCTAACTATGGCTACACCTTC.

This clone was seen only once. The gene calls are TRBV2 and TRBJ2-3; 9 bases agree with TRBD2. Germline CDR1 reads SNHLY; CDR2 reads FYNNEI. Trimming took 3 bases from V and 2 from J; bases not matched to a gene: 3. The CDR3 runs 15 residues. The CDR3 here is CASSEGLAITDTQYF. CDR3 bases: TGTGCCAGCAGTGAGGGACTAGCAATCACAGATACGCAGTATTTT. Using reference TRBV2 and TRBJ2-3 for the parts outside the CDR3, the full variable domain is EPEVTQTPSHQVTQMGQEVILRCVPISNHLYFYWYRQILGQKVEFLVSFYNNEISEKSEIFDDQFSVERPDGSNFTLKIRSTKLEDSAMYFCASSEGLAITDTQYFGPGTRLTVL.

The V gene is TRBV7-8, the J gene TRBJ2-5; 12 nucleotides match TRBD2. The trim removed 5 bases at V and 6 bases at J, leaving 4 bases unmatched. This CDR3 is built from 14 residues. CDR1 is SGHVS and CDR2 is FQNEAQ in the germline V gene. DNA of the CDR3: TGTGCCAGCAGCCCAGGACTAGCGGGGAAGACCCAGTACTTC. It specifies CASSPGLAGKTQYF.

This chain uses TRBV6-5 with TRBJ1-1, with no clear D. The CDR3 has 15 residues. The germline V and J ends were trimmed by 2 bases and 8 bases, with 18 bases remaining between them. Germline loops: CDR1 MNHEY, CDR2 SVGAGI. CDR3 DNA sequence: TGTGCCAGCAGTTACCAATCCAACCCCGGCGGGGAAGCTTTCTTT. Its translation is CASSYQSNPGGEAFF.

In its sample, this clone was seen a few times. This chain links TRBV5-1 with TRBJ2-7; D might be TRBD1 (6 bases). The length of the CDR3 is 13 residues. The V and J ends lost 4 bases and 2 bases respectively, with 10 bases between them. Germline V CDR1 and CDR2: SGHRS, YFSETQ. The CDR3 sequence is CASSPRTAYEQYF. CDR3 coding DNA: TGCGCCAGCAGCCCTCGGACAGCCTACGAGCAGTACTTC.

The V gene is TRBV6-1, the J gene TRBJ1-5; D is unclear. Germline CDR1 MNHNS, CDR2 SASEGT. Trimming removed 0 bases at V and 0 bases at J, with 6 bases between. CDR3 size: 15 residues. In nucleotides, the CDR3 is TGTGCCAGCAGTGAAGCCGGGAGTAGCAATCAGCCCCAGCATTTT. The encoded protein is CASSEAGSSNQPQHF.

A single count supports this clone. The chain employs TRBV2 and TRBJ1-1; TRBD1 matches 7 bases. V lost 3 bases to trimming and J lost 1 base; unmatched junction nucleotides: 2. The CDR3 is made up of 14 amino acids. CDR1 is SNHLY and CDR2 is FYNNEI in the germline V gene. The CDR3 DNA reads TGTGCCAGCAGTGAGCGACAGGGGAACACTGAAGCTTTCTTT. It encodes CASSERQGNTEAFF.

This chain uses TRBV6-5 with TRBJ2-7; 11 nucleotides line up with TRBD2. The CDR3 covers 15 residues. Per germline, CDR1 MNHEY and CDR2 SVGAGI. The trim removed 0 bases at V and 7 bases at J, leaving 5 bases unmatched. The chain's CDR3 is CASSYSVAGGREQYF. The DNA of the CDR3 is TGTGCCAGCAGTTACTCCGTAGCGGGGGGGAGGGAGCAGTACTTC.

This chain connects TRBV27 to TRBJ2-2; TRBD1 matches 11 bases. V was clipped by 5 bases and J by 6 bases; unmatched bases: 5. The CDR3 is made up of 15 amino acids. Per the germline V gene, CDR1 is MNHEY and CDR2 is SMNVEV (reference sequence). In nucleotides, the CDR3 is TGTGCCAGCAGTCCGGGGACAGGGGGGTCCGGGGAGCTGTTTTTT. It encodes CASSPGTGGSGELFF.

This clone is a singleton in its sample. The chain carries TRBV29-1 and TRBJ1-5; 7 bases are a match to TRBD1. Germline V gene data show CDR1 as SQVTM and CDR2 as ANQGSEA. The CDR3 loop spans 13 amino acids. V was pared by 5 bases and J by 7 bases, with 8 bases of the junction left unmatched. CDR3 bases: TGCAGCGTTTTGTACCCAGGGGGACAGCCCCAGCATTTT. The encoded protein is CSVLYPGGQPQHF.

The CDR3 nucleotides read TGCGCCAGCAGTGGACTAGAAGCAGATACGCAGTATTTT. Amino acids: CASSGLEADTQYF. The chain carries TRBV10-2 and TRBJ2-3; tentatively, D is TRBD2 (6 bases). Trimming shortened V by 4 bases and J by 4 bases, and 9 bases separated the two germline ends. The length of the CDR3 is 13 residues. Germline values: CDR1 WSHSY, CDR2 SAAADI.

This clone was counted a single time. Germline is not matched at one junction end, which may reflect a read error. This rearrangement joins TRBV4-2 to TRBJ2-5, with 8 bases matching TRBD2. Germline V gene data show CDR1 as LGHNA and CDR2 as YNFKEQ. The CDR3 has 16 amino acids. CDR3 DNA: TGTGCCAGCAGCCAAGTGGGAACTAGCGGTCGTGAGACCCAGCACTTC. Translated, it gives CASSQVGTSGRETQHF.

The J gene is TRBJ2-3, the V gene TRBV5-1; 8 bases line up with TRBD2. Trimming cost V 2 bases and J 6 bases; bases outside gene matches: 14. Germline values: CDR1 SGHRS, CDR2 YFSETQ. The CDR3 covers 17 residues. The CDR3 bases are TGCGCCAGCAGCTTAATCTCCGGGACTAGTAGTTTGGATACGCAGTATTTT. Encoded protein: CASSLISGTSSLDTQYF.

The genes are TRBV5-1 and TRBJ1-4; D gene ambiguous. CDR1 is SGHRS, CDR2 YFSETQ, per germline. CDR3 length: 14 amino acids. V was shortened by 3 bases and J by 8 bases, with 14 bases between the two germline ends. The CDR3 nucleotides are TGCGCCAGCAGCTCCCGCCGGGATGGAGAAAAACTGTTTTTT. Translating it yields CASSSRRDGEKLFF.

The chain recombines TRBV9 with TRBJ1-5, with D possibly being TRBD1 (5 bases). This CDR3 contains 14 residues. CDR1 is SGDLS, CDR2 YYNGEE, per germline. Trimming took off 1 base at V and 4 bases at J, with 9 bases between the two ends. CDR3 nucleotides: TGTGCCAGCAGCGTATCAACAGGAAATCAGCCCCAGCATTTT. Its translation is CASSVSTGNQPQHF.